This T cell receptor (beta chain) was observed in a study of Ad26.COV2.S vaccination and SARS-CoV-2 variants. Study in general: Ad26.COV2.S shots went into the muscle once or twice, 56 days apart. Study-wide results and caveats: Vaccine and placebo recipients had similar non-spike TCR breadth.

Generated by immunoSEQ multiplex PCR, the TCRdb table keeps only in-frame clones and is missing some. Of around 450,000 clones detected, 85% to 90% appear once; the ten largest clones hold 3.6%. Germline lookup yields CDR1 SQVTM and CDR2 ANQGSEA. The CDR3 is made up of 15 amino acids. V lost 3 bases, J lost 1 base, and 14 bases lay in between. As for this clone: The antigen remains undetermined.

Treatment denoted: some 20 received Ad26.COV2.S at low or high dose, single or two shots; several received placebo; per-sample allocation not given. Samples analyzed were those drawn on day 63 after the first vaccine or placebo injection. The receptor's source is a person between 18 and 59 years old who received the Ad26.COV2.S COVID-19 vaccine or a placebo. The sequencing here drew on peripheral blood, taken in a trial of Ad26.COV2.S vaccine versus placebo. The chain carries TRBV29-1 and TRBJ2-3, with D perhaps TRBD2 (5 bases). In DNA, the CDR3 is TGCAGCGTTGACGGGGTCATCGGGGGCACAGATACGCAGTATTTT. It translates to CSVDGVIGGTDTQYF.